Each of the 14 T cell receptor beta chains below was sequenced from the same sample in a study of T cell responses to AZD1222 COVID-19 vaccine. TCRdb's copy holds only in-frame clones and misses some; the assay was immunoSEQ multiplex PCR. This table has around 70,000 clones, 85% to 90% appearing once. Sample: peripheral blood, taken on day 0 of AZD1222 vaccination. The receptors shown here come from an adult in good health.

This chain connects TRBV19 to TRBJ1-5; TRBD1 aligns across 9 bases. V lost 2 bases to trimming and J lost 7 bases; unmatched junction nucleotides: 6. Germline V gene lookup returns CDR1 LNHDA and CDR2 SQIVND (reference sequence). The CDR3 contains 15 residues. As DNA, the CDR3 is TGTGCCAGTAGTATAACAGGGGGCACGGTGCAGCCCCAGCATTTT. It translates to CASSITGGTVQPQHF.

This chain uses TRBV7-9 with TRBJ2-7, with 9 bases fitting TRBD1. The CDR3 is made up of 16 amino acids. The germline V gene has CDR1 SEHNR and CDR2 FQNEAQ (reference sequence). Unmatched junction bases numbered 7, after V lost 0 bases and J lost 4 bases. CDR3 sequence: CASSLARGQGYYEQYF. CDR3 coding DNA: TGTGCCAGCAGCTTAGCGCGGGGACAGGGTTATTACGAGCAGTACTTC.

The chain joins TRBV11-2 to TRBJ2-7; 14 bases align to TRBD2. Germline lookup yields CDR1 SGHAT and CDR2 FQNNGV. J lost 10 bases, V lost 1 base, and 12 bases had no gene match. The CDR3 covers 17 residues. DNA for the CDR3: TGTGCCAGCAGCTTAGTCCCCGGGACTAGCGGGAGCAGAATCCAGTACTTC. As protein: CASSLVPGTSGSRIQYF.

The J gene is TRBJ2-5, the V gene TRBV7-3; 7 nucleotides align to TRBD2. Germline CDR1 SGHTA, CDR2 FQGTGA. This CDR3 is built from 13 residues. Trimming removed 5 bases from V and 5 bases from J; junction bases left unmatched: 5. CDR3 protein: CASSVGRGETQYF. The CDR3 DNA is TGTGCCAGCAGCGTTGGGAGGGGCGAGACCCAGTACTTC. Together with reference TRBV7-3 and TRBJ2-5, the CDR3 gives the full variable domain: GAGVSQTPSNKVTEKGKYVELRCDPISGHTALYWYRQSLGQGPEFLIYFQGTGAADDSGLPNDRFFAVRPEGSVSTLKIQRTERGDSAVYLCASSVGRGETQYFGPGTRLLVL.

This CDR3 is CASSLVAVSSGNTIYF. Here the CDR3 DNA reads TGTGCCAGCAGCTTAGTGGCGGTCAGCTCTGGAAACACCATATATTTT. This sequence joins TRBV7-9 and TRBJ1-3; unclear D gene. Germline V gene data show CDR1 as SEHNR and CDR2 as FQNEAQ (reference sequence). CDR3 size: 16 residues. V dropped 1 base and J dropped 0 bases, with 10 bases sitting between them. Together with reference TRBV7-9 and TRBJ1-3, the CDR3 gives the full variable domain: DTGVSQNPRHKITKRGQNVTFRCDPISEHNRLYWYRQTLGQGPEFLTYFQNEAQLEKSRLLSDRFSAERPKGSFSTLEIQRTEQGDSAMYLCASSLVAVSSGNTIYFGEGSWLTVV.

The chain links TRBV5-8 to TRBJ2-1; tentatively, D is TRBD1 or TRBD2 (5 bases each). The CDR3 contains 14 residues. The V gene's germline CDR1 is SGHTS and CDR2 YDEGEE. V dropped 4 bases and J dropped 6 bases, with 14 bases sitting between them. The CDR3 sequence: CASSHYLGTNEQFF. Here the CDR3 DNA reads TGTGCCAGCAGCCATTATTTGGGGACCAATGAGCAGTTCTTC.

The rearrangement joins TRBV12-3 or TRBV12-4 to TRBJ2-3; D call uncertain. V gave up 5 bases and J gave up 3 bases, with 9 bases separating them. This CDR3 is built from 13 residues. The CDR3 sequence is CASSIRLTDTQYF. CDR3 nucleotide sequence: TGTGCCAGCAGTATACGACTTACAGATACGCAGTATTTT.

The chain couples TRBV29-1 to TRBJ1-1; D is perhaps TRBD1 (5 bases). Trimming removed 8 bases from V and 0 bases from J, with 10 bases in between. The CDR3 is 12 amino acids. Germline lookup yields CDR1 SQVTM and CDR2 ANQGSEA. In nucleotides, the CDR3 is TGCAGCTCGGGACGGCTGAACACTGAAGCTTTCTTT. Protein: CSSGRLNTEAFF.

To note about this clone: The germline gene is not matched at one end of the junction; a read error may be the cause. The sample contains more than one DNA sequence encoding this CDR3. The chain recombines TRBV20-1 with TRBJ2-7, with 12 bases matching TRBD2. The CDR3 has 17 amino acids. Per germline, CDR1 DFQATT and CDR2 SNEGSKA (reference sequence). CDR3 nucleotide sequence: TGCAGTGCTAGTGCTGGACTAGCGGGAATAGCCTCCTACGAGCAATACTTC. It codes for CSASAGLAGIASYEQYF.

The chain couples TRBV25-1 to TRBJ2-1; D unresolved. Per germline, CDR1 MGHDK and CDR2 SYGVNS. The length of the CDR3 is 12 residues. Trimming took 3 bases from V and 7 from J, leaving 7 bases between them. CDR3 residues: CASSEGWNEQFF. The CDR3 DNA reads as TGTGCCAGCAGTGAGGGATGGAATGAGCAGTTCTTC. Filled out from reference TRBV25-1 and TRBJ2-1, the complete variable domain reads EADIYQTPRYLVIGTGKKITLECSQTMGHDKMYWYQQDPGMELHLIHYSYGVNSTEKGDLSSESTVSRIRTEHFPLTLESARPSHTSQYLCASSEGWNEQFFGPGTRLTVL.

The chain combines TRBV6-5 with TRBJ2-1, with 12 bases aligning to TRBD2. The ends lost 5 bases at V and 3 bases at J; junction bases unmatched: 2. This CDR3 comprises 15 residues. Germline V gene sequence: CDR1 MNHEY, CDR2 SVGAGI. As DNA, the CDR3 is TGTGCCAGCAGTACACTAGCGGGAGGCTACAATGAGCAGTTCTTC. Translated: CASSTLAGGYNEQFF.

In nucleotides, the CDR3 is TGTGCCAGTAGTATATCCAAAAATAGCAATCAGCCCCAGCATTTT. This codes for CASSISKNSNQPQHF. The chain uses TRBV19 and TRBJ1-5; D unresolved. CDR1 is LNHDA and CDR2 is SQIVND in the germline V gene (reference sequence). There are 15 residues in the CDR3. Trimming left V 2 bases short and J 0 bases short, with 8 bases between.

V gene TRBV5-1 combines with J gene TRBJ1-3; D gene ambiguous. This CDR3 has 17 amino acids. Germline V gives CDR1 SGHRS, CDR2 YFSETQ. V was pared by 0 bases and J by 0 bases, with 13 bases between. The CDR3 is CASSLVTGDSSGNTIYF. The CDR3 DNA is TGCGCCAGCAGCTTGGTTACGGGTGATAGCTCTGGAAACACCATATATTTT.

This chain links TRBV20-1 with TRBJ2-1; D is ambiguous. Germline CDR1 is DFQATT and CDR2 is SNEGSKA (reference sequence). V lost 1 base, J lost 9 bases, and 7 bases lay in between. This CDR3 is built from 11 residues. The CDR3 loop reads CSARVVSEQFF. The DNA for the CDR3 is TGCAGTGCTAGAGTCGTGTCTGAGCAGTTCTTC.